This paragraph covers one T cell receptor beta chain sequence. Study processing details: Amplification from reference gene primers served as the basis for estimated nucleated cell counts. TCRdb's copy holds only in-frame clones and misses some; the assay was immunoSEQ multiplex PCR. V and J calls plus clone size are reproduced from that table; the DNA served to infer D and trimming. The top ten hold 1% to 1.3% of the sample, which has 250,000 to 300,000 clones, around 90% seen once. This entry is derived from a study of blood T cell repertoires in COVID-19. As for the study in general: COVID-19 samples from acute and convalescent phases originated in the United States, Italy and Spain. T cells, B-cell-depleted T cells, or PBMCs provided the cDNA or gDNA that served as material.

Germline CDR1 and CDR2: MNHEY and SMNVEV (reference sequence). The CDR3 contains 12 residues. V gave up 5 bases and J gave up 4 bases; unmatched junction bases: 1. For recovered donors of Cohort 3, there were two negative PCRs, clearance, or symptom resolution. This receptor was taken from a woman aged 25 to 39 who had recovered from COVID-19. This sequence joins TRBV27 and TRBJ1-2, with 7 bases that match TRBD1. The sequencing input was PBMCs or T cells enriched from blood (not recorded which). The CDR3 loop reads CASSQGGYGYTF. CDR3 nucleotide sequence: TGTGCCAGCAGTCAGGGGGGCTATGGCTACACCTTC.